This T cell receptor beta chain was identified during a study of cytomegalovirus exposure and HLA in healthy donors. Study-wide context: Previous work identified around 120 million unique TCR beta sequences from 150 million to 200 million T cells. Whole-study results and caveats: With later analysis, a missense DCLRE1C variant became linked to TCR beta V- and J-gene trimming.

Of note for this clone: Its antigen remains unknown.

The study ran its PCR with 60 Vbeta and 13 Jbeta primers. The table came from immunoSEQ multiplex PCR; TCRdb's copy has only in-frame clones and leaves some out. The sample table includes roughly 200,000 clones. This receptor was identified in a girl aged 2-10 years in good health and CMV-seropositive. Sample: PBMCs.

The CDR3 loop is CASSVTGSGNTIYF. CDR3 nucleotides: TGTGCCAGTAGCGTGACAGGCTCTGGAAACACCATATATTTT. The chain has TRBV19 and TRBJ1-3, with D maybe TRBD1 (6 bases). Trimming took off 6 bases at V and 0 bases at J, with 9 bases between the two ends. Germline V gives CDR1 LNHDA, CDR2 SQIVND (reference sequence). This CDR3 contains 14 residues.